Presented here are 27 T cell receptor beta chains from one specimen sequenced in a study of blood T cells in healthy people across ages. Then a second PCR, running roughly 7 to 11 cycles, was carried out with a sample-barcoded 5' primer and a J-beta primer mix. TCRdb ran MiXCR on the 5' RACE reads and lists one entry per CDR3 protein. The table shows some 1.1 million distinct CDR3 sequences, with under 40% occurring only once. Sequencing was carried out using blood. The receptors derive from a man younger than 35 in good health.

The table lists this clonotype with a few counts. The chain employs TRBV4-3 and TRBJ1-2; tentative D call: TRBD1 (5 bases). The CDR3 has 14 residues. V lost 0 bases, J lost 6 bases, and 11 bases lay in between. CDR1 and CDR2 (germline): LGHNA, YSLEER. The CDR3 DNA reads as TGCGCCAGCAGCCAAGATAGACGGGGCCATGGCTACACCTTC. It specifies CASSQDRRGHGYTF.

This rearrangement joins TRBV20-1 to TRBJ1-1; no clear D. Trimming cost V 0 bases and J 1 base, with 9 bases left between them. CDR1 is DFQATT, CDR2 SNEGSKA, per germline (reference sequence). The CDR3 runs 14 residues. As DNA, the CDR3 is TGCAGTGCTAGAGAGCCCAAGACGAACACTGAAGCTTTCTTT. This codes for CSAREPKTNTEAFF.

V and J are TRBV20-1 and TRBJ2-3; D is unclear. There are 13 residues in the CDR3. The germline V and J ends were trimmed by 0 bases and 5 bases, with 9 bases remaining between them. Germline loops: CDR1 DFQATT, CDR2 SNEGSKA (reference sequence). This CDR3 reads CSARDPARDTQYF. As DNA, the CDR3 is TGCAGTGCTAGAGACCCCGCGCGAGATACGCAGTATTTT.

The rearrangement links TRBV6-6 to TRBJ2-3; D is unresolved. Germline V gives CDR1 MNHNY, CDR2 SVGAGI (reference sequence). The CDR3 is 15 residues long. Between the trimmed V and J ends, which lost 2 bases and 2 bases, there was a span of 11 bases. The CDR3 sequence is CASSYALGPTDTQYF. DNA of the CDR3: TGTGCCAGCAGTTACGCGTTAGGGCCCACAGATACGCAGTATTTT.

CDR3 nucleotides: TGTGCCAGCAGTCCAACCGGGACAGGGGGTGATACGCAGTATTTT. This encodes CASSPTGTGGDTQYF. V and J are TRBV7-3 and TRBJ2-3; TRBD1 aligns across 11 bases. The ends lost 6 bases at V and 6 bases at J; junction bases unmatched: 8. CDR3 length: 15 residues. The germline gives CDR1 SGHTA, CDR2 FQGTGA. Full variable domain (outside the CDR3, taken from reference TRBV7-3 and TRBJ2-3): GAGVSQTPSNKVTEKGKYVELRCDPISGHTALYWYRQSLGQGPEFLIYFQGTGAADDSGLPNDRFFAVRPEGSVSTLKIQRTERGDSAVYLCASSPTGTGGDTQYFGPGTRLTVL.

The chain combines TRBV30 with TRBJ2-3; tentative D call: TRBD1 (6 bases). This CDR3 spans 14 amino acids. Trimming cost V 2 bases and J 4 bases, with 13 bases left between them. Germline loops: CDR1 GTSNPN, CDR2 SVGIG (reference sequence). In DNA form, the CDR3 reads TGTGCCTGGAGTATGGGCCCAGGGGCAGATACGCAGTATTTT. Encoded protein: CAWSMGPGADTQYF.

Many counts were recorded for this clonotype. The chain couples TRBV5-1 to TRBJ2-3; D perhaps matches TRBD2 (5 bases). This CDR3 has 14 amino acids. The V end was cut by 1 base, the J end by 2 bases, with 8 bases between. Germline CDR1 reads SGHRS; CDR2 reads YFSETQ. CDR3 sequence: CASSLNGLTDTQYF. In DNA form, the CDR3 reads TGCGCCAGCAGCTTGAACGGACTCACAGATACGCAGTATTTT.

This rearrangement joins TRBV20-1 to TRBJ2-7; D unresolved. Germline V gene data show CDR1 as DFQATT and CDR2 as SNEGSKA (reference sequence). The CDR3 contains 12 residues. V was cut by 3 bases and J by 5 bases, with 11 bases left in between. The DNA of the CDR3 is TGCAGTGCTAGCGGCGAGCACGACGAGCAGTACTTC. It yields the protein CSASGEHDEQYF.

Only a few counts were recorded for this clonotype. Here the CDR3 DNA reads TGCAGTGCTAGAGAACTAGCGGATAATGAGCAGTTCTTC. Its protein is CSARELADNEQFF. This chain uses TRBV20-1 with TRBJ2-1, with 8 bases identical to TRBD2. The CDR3 runs to 13 residues. Trimming cost V 0 bases and J 7 bases; bases outside gene matches: 2. The germline gives CDR1 DFQATT, CDR2 SNEGSKA (reference sequence).

The chain joins TRBV12-3 or TRBV12-4 to TRBJ1-1; D gene ambiguous. V lost 7 bases, J lost 4 bases, and 7 bases lay in between. The CDR3 is made up of 11 amino acids. The CDR3 loop is CASTQTTEAFF. The CDR3 nucleotides read TGTGCCAGCACCCAAACCACTGAAGCTTTCTTT.

The V call is TRBV5-1, the J call TRBJ2-3, with unresolved D. Per the germline V gene, CDR1 is SGHRS and CDR2 is YFSETQ. Deletions cut 1 base from V and 0 bases from J, with 15 bases between. CDR3 length equals 17 residues. CDR3 sequence: CASSLRTETRSTDTQYF. CDR3 coding DNA: TGCGCCAGCAGCTTGCGGACGGAGACGCGAAGCACAGATACGCAGTATTTT.

This chain connects TRBV11-2 to TRBJ2-7, with 7 bases matching TRBD2. Germline assignment: CDR1 SGHAT and CDR2 FQNNGV. J gave up 2 bases and V 6 bases, and 10 bases lay outside the gene matches. The CDR3 runs 15 residues. The chain's CDR3 is CASSQPGGKTYEQYF. The CDR3 DNA reads as TGTGCCAGCAGTCAACCCGGGGGGAAGACCTACGAGCAGTACTTC.

The table lists this clonotype with a few counts. The chain employs TRBV7-9 and TRBJ2-3, with a tentative D call TRBD1 (6 bases). V was cut by 1 base and J by 10 bases, with 12 bases left in between. The CDR3 runs to 13 residues. Germline loops: CDR1 SEHNR, CDR2 FQNEAQ (reference sequence). CDR3 DNA sequence: TGTGCCAGCAGCTTAGAAGGTACAGGGCCGCAGTATTTT. Translation: CASSLEGTGPQYF.

The V call is TRBV6-5, the J call TRBJ2-5; TRBD1 matches 7 bases. This CDR3 region has 16 residues. Germline CDR1 MNHEY, CDR2 SVGAGI. J lost 11 bases, V lost 8 bases, and 23 bases had no gene match. This chain's CDR3 is CASQRSRQGRYNEQYF. Here the CDR3 DNA reads TGTGCCAGCCAAAGGTCCCGACAGGGCCGATACAATGAGCAGTACTTC.

This clonotype was recorded at least ten times. This rearrangement joins TRBV5-1 to TRBJ2-1, with a weak D call TRBD2 (6 bases). V lost 4 bases, J lost 7 bases, and 18 bases lay in between. Germline CDR1 reads SGHRS; CDR2 reads YFSETQ. The CDR3 loop spans 15 amino acids. CDR3 DNA sequence: TGCGCCAGCAGCGCATCCGGGACTCGAACTAATGAGCAGTTCTTC. Its protein product is CASSASGTRTNEQFF. The variable domain in full, completed from reference TRBV5-1 and TRBJ2-1, reads KAGVTQTPRYLIKTRGQQVTLSCSPISGHRSVSWYQQTPGQGLQFLFEYFSETQRNKGNFPGRFSGRQFSNSRSEMNVSTLELGDSALYLCASSASGTRTNEQFFGPGTRLTVL.

This clonotype was picked up a small number of times. The CDR3 nucleotides read TGTGCCAGCAGCGGGGGACACCGGGCGTATGGCTACACCTTC. This encodes CASSGGHRAYGYTF. The V gene is TRBV9, the J gene TRBJ1-2; tentatively, D is TRBD1 (6 bases). There are 14 residues in the CDR3. With 3 bases removed from V and 5 bases from J, the gap between germline ends came to 14 bases. Germline CDR1 reads SGDLS; CDR2 reads YYNGEE.

The J gene is TRBJ1-1, the V gene TRBV6-6; D is possibly TRBD1 (6 bases). CDR1 is MNHNY and CDR2 is SVGAGI in the germline V gene (reference sequence). The CDR3 has 15 residues. The V end lost 3 bases, the J end lost 4 bases, and 15 bases lay between the germline ends. This chain's CDR3 is CASSYSPRGGTEAFF. The DNA for the CDR3 is TGTGCCAGCAGTTATTCTCCCAGGGGCGGCACTGAAGCTTTCTTT.

The chain carries TRBV5-1 and TRBJ1-1; D unresolved. Germline CDR1 reads SGHRS; CDR2 reads YFSETQ. The CDR3 contains 13 residues. V lost 5 bases and J lost 5, with 13 bases in between. The CDR3 DNA follows: TGCGCCAGCAGAGAGACCCCGGGAACTGAAGCTTTCTTT. It specifies CASRETPGTEAFF.

This clonotype was counted a few times. CDR3 in DNA: TGTGCCAGCAGTGAATGGGCAGCATCCACAGATACGCAGTATTTT. It yields the protein CASSEWAASTDTQYF. V and J are TRBV2 and TRBJ2-3; D gene uncertain. The ends were cut back, 2 bases at V and 2 bases at J, with 11 bases in the middle. This CDR3 has 15 residues. In germline, CDR1 is SNHLY, CDR2 FYNNEI.

The chain uses TRBV4-1 and TRBJ1-1; D unresolved. Germline CDR1 MGHRA, CDR2 YSYEKL. This CDR3 region has 14 residues. Trimming removed 6 bases at V and 3 bases at J, with 14 bases between. CDR3 sequence: CASRYSLGDTEAFF. CDR3 bases: TGCGCCAGCAGGTACTCGTTGGGTGACACTGAAGCTTTCTTT.

This clonotype was recorded a few times. The CDR3 DNA reads TGCAGTGCCCCGGGACAGGGCTTGGGGGAGCAGTATTTT. Protein sequence: CSAPGQGLGEQYF. The chain links TRBV20-1 to TRBJ2-3; 9 bases map to TRBD1. Trimming took 6 bases from V and 11 from J; bases not matched to a gene: 12. Germline-derived CDR1 and CDR2 are DFQATT and SNEGSKA (reference sequence). The CDR3 loop spans 13 amino acids.

There are a few counts of this clonotype. The genes are TRBV28 and TRBJ1-1; TRBD1 matches 8 bases. The CDR3 has 15 amino acids. Germline V lookup: CDR1 MDHEN, CDR2 SYDVKM. V was pared by 4 bases and J by 4 bases, with 8 bases of the junction left unmatched. The DNA of the CDR3 is TGTGCCAGCAGTTCAGGGGGCGAGGAGGGCACTGAAGCTTTCTTT. It encodes CASSSGGEEGTEAFF.

This clonotype was detected a few times. This sequence joins TRBV20-1 and TRBJ2-1; D is unresolved. V lost 0 bases and J 8 bases, leaving 14 bases between the germline ends. There are 14 residues in the CDR3. CDR1 is DFQATT and CDR2 is SNEGSKA in the germline V gene (reference sequence). The CDR3 protein is CSARDRVLSHEQFF. Here the CDR3 DNA reads TGCAGTGCTAGAGATCGTGTCCTGAGCCATGAGCAGTTCTTC.

This rearrangement joins TRBV3-1 to TRBJ2-2; 9 nucleotides line up with TRBD1. This CDR3 has 15 residues. V gave up 6 bases and J gave up 5 bases; unmatched junction bases: 7. The germline CDR1 and CDR2 sequences are LGHDT and YNNKEL (reference sequence). CDR3 in DNA: TGTGCCAGCAGACGCGGGGACAGGGCAACCGGGGAGCTGTTTTTT. Encoded protein: CASRRGDRATGELFF.

The chain has TRBV12-3 or TRBV12-4 and TRBJ2-7; D remains unclear. Trimming took off 6 bases at V and 2 bases at J, with 17 bases between the two ends. The CDR3 covers 15 residues. The CDR3 is CASSTDISTTYEQYF. DNA for the CDR3: TGTGCCAGCAGCACCGACATTTCGACAACCTACGAGCAGTACTTC.

This clonotype was observed a handful of times. This chain connects TRBV20-1 to TRBJ1-5, with TRBD1 matching 8 bases. This CDR3 region has 16 residues. CDR1 DFQATT and CDR2 SNEGSKA come from the germline V gene (reference sequence). Losses at the gene ends were 4 bases for V and 0 bases for J; bases not matched to a gene: 8. This CDR3 reads CSAKAGGDYSNQPQHF. CDR3 DNA: TGCAGTGCTAAGGCAGGGGGCGATTATAGCAATCAGCCCCAGCATTTT.

There are many counts of this clonotype. The rearrangement joins TRBV7-3 to TRBJ2-7; D is uncertain. The V gene's germline CDR1 is SGHTA and CDR2 FQGTGA. V was cut by 1 base and J by 3 bases, with 16 bases left in between. This CDR3 is built from 16 residues. The CDR3 region has the DNA TGTGCCAGCAGCTTAAAGCTGGCCTCCTATTACTACGAGCAGTACTTC. It encodes CASSLKLASYYYEQYF.